What follows describes a single T cell receptor beta chain. This sequence may be a read error, since a much larger clone differs from it by one base. CDR1 MNHEY and CDR2 SVGEGT come from the germline V gene. The CDR3 extends over 10 amino acids. These data are taken from a study of tumor-infiltrating lymphocytes in primary liver carcinoma. Total RNA amounting to roughly 480 ng was the source from which TCR beta cDNA was made with a constant-region primer. Library construction for TCR beta comprised three nested multiplex PCR rounds performed with slightly modified ARM-PCR. With TRBV1-TRBV30 forward primers and a C-beta reverse primer, the first two PCR rounds were run for approximately 10 cycles each. TCRdb ran MiXCR on the multiplex PCR reads and lists one entry per CDR3 protein. The sample shows 150,000 to 200,000 distinct CDR3 sequences, about 60% of them seen only once. Extraction also yielded germline DNA, while blood RNA was obtained from unsorted whole blood.

The sequence derives from a man aged 35 to 55 with primary liver carcinoma and hepatitis B virus infection. V gene TRBV6-2 or TRBV6-3 combines with J gene TRBJ2-7; D is possibly TRBD2 (5 bases). Sequenced material: peripheral blood. The CDR3 region has the DNA TGCGCCACTGAGGGCTACGAGCACTACTTC. Translated: CATEGYEHYF.